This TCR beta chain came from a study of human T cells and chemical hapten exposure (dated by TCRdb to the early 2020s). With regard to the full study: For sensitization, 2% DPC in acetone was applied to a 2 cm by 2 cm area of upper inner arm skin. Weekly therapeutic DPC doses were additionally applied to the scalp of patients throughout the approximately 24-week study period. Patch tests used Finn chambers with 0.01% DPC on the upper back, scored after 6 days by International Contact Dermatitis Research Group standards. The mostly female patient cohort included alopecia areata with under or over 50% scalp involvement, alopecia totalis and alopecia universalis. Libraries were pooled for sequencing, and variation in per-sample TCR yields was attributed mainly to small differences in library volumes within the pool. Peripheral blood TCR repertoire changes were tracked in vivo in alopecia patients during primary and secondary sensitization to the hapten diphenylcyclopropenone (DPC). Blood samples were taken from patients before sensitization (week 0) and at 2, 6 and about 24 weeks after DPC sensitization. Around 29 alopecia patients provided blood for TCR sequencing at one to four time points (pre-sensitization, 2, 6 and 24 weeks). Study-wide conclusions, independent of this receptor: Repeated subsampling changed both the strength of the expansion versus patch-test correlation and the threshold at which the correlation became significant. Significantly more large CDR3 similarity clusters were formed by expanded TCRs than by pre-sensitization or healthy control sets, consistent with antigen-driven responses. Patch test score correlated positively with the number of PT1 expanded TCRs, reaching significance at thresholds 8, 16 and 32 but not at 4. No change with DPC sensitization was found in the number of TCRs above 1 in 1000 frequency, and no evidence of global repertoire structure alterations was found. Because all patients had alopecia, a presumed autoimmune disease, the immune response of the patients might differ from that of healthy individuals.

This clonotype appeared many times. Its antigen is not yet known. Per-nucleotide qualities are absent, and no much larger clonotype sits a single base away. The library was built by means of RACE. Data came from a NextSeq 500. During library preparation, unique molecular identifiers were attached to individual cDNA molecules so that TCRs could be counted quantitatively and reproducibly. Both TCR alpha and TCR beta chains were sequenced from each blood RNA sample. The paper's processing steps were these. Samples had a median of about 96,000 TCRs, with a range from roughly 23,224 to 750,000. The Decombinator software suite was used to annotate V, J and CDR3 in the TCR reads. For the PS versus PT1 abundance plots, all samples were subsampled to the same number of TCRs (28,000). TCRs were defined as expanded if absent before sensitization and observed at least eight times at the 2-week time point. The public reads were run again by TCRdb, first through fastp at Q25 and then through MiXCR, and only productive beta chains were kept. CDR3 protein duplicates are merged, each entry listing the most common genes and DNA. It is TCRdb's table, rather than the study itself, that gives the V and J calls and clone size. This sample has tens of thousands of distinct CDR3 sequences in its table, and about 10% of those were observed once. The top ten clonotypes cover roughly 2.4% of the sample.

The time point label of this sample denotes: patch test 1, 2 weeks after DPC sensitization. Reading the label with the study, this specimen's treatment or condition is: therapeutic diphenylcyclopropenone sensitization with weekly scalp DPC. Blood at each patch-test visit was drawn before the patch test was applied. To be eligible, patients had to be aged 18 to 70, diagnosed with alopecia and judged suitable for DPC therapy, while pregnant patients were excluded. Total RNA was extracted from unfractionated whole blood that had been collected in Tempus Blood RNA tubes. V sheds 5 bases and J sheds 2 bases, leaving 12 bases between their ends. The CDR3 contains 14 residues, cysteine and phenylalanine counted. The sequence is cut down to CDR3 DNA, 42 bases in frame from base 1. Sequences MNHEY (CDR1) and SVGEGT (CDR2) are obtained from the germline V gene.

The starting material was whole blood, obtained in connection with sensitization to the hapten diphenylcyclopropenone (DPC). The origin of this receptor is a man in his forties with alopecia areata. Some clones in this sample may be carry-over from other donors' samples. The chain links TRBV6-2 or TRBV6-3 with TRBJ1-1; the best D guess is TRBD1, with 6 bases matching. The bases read TGTGCCAGCAGTCGAAGGACAGCAAACACTGAAGCTTTCTTT. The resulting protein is CASSRRTANTEAFF.